The 9 T cell receptor beta chains listed next were all sequenced from one sample in a study of CXCR3-negative and CXCR3-positive naive CD8 T cells. These receptors have no identified antigens. Through 5' RACE with UMI labels, the TRB cDNA libraries were prepared. Reprocessing the 5' RACE reads, TCRdb reports a single entry for every CDR3 protein and omits DNA. The sample has 5,700 or so distinct CDR3 sequences. Study-level results: Naive cells that were CXCR3-positive had more hydrophobic TRB CDR3s (compared with CXCR3-negative naive cells).

The sequencing input was naive CXCR3+ CD8+ T cells from blood. Subset given: CD45RO-CCR7+CD27+CD95- naive CD8+ T cells expressing CXCR3 (TNR3+). These receptors were taken from a human donor in good health. Some clones in this sample may be carry-over from other donors' samples.

The rearrangement links TRBV7-2 to TRBJ2-3; TCRdb indicates TRBD1, and absent DNA this call remains unverified. From germline, CDR1 is SGHTA and CDR2 FQGNSA. This CDR3 is built from 15 residues. The CDR3 here is CASSLGQGNADTQYF. Full variable domain (rest looked up from reference TRBV7-2 and TRBJ2-3): GAGVSQSPSNKVTEKGKDVELRCDPISGHTALYWYRQSLGQGLEFLIYFQGNSAPDKSGLPSDRFSAERTGGSVSTLTIQRTQQEDSAVYLCASSLGQGNADTQYFGPGTRLTVL.

The CDR3 sequence: CASSPSRGGRADETQYF. This chain connects TRBV25-1 to TRBJ2-5; the D gene TCRdb calls, TRBD2, cannot be checked with no DNA. CDR1 is MGHDK and CDR2 is SYGVNS in the germline V gene. The CDR3 is 17 residues long.

This clonotype registers medium-sized by frequency. The rearrangement uses TRBV7-2 and TRBJ2-6. The CDR3 runs 16 residues. Germline CDR1 reads SGHTA; CDR2 reads FQGNSA. The CDR3 reads CASSDLKVSGANVLTF.

By frequency, this clonotype is medium-sized. The chain links TRBV20-1 to TRBJ1-2; TCRdb's D call, TRBD1, is unchecked because there is no DNA. The CDR3 has 16 residues. Germline-derived CDR1 and CDR2 are DFQATT and SNEGSKA (reference sequence). The chain's CDR3 is CSARDNPPTGEYGYTF.

The rearrangement uses TRBV25-1 and TRBJ2-4; the TCRdb call, TRBD1, lacks DNA for checking. The germline gives CDR1 MGHDK, CDR2 SYGVNS. The CDR3 covers 13 residues. The CDR3 sequence is CASSEPGSNIQYF. The full variable domain, completed using reference TRBV25-1 and TRBJ2-4, is EADIYQTPRYLVIGTGKKITLECSQTMGHDKMYWYQQDPGMELHLIHYSYGVNSTEKGDLSSESTVSRIRTEHFPLTLESARPSHTSQYLCASSEPGSNIQYFGAGTRLSVL.

This sequence joins TRBV6-2 or TRBV6-3 and TRBJ2-1; TCRdb proposes TRBD2, but this gene call is untestable without DNA. This CDR3 is 13 amino acids long. Germline-derived CDR1 and CDR2 are MNHEY and SVGEGT. CDR3 residues: CASSHPLAREQFF.

V usage is TRBV5-1 and J usage is TRBJ1-1; the D gene TCRdb calls, TRBD1, cannot be checked with no DNA. CDR1 is SGHRS, CDR2 YFSETQ, per germline. The CDR3 covers 14 residues. The CDR3 here is CASSLPGGSTEAFF.

This clonotype registers medium-sized by frequency. The chain is built from TRBV29-1 and TRBJ1-1. CDR3 length: 13 residues. Germline V gives CDR1 SQVTM, CDR2 ANQGSEA. The chain's CDR3 is CSVWEVRGTEAFF.

The gene calls are TRBV20-1 and TRBJ2-7; with no DNA, the TCRdb D assignment of TRBD2 cannot be verified. The CDR3 sequence is 11 residues long. CDR1 and CDR2 from the germline V gene are DFQATT and SNEGSKA (reference sequence). CDR3: CRAGTSDEQYF.